Each of the 5 T cell receptor beta chains below was sequenced from the same sample in a study of CD8+ T cells in alopecia areata. Reverse transcribed after extraction, RNA yielded cDNA as the sequencing template. The repertoire was sequenced with immunoSEQ multiplex PCR; TCRdb's copy has only in-frame clones and lacks some. The data contain about 97,000 clones, about 40% of them seen just once; the ten biggest clones take up 1% to 1.5%. The sample comprised CD4+ T cells sorted from blood. All receptors come from a human donor with alopecia areata.

This clone was recorded a few times. The rearrangement uses TRBV19 and TRBJ2-5; 9 nucleotides agree with TRBD1. Looked up from germline, CDR1 is LNHDA and CDR2 is SQIVND (reference sequence). V lost 9 bases and J lost 4; bases outside the gene matches: 12. This CDR3 spans 15 amino acids. The CDR3 spells CASGPPPGQGETQYF. The CDR3 DNA sequence: TGTGCCAGCGGACCTCCTCCGGGACAGGGAGAGACCCAGTACTTC.

The chain is built from TRBV27 and TRBJ2-3; D remains ambiguous. Deletions cut 5 bases from V and 2 bases from J, with 8 bases between. This CDR3 has 13 residues. Germline V gene lookup returns CDR1 MNHEY and CDR2 SMNVEV (reference sequence). The CDR3 loop reads CASSPHNTDTQYF. The CDR3 nucleotides are TGTGCCAGCAGTCCCCACAACACAGATACGCAGTATTTT.

This clone was recorded only once. The chain is built from TRBV7-2 and TRBJ1-2; D is uncertain. The V and J ends lost 2 bases and 0 bases respectively, with 7 bases between them. This CDR3 comprises 14 residues. Germline CDR1 is SGHTA and CDR2 is FQGNSA. The CDR3 coding sequence is TGTGCCAGCAGCTTATCAGGAACTAACTATGGCTACACCTTC. It yields the protein CASSLSGTNYGYTF.

There are a few counts of this clone. The V and J genes are TRBV5-1 and TRBJ2-3; TRBD2 agrees at 7 bases. Losses at the gene ends were 5 bases for V and 6 bases for J; bases not matched to a gene: 9. This CDR3 is 14 amino acids long. Germline values: CDR1 SGHRS, CDR2 YFSETQ. The chain's CDR3 is CASRTWGGPDTQYF. CDR3 coding DNA: TGCGCCAGCAGGACTTGGGGGGGACCGGATACGCAGTATTTT.

The chain carries TRBV7-9 and TRBJ2-3; 8 nucleotides match TRBD1. The CDR3 runs to 17 residues. V gave up 0 bases and J gave up 5 bases; unmatched junction bases: 10. Germline CDR1 reads SEHNR; CDR2 reads FQNEAQ (reference sequence). This CDR3 is CASSLAQRQGFIDTQYF. Here the CDR3 DNA reads TGTGCCAGCAGCTTAGCGCAGCGACAGGGGTTTATAGATACGCAGTATTTT.